This TCR beta chain was found in a study of blood T cell repertoires in COVID-19. The wider study: Sites in the United States, Italy and Spain provided acute and convalescent COVID-19 samples.

As originally analysed: The authors estimated nucleated cell counts from reference gene primer amplification. TCRdb's copy holds only in-frame clones and misses some; the assay was immunoSEQ multiplex PCR. The DNA gave D and trimming, while V, J and clone size come from that table. The profile shows 120,000 or so clones, roughly three quarters of them singletons. The V gene end was trimmed by 6 bases and the J gene end by 4 bases; junction bases not matched to a gene: 5. The CDR3 is made up of 13 amino acids. Germline V lookup: CDR1 LNHNV, CDR2 YYDKDF (reference sequence). This receptor was identified in a human donor in a cohort sampled during active COVID-19. The rearrangement links TRBV15 to TRBJ2-7, with TRBD2 matching over 8 bases. Sequencing was performed on peripheral blood. CDR3 amino acids: CATRDSGVYEQYF. CDR3 DNA: TGTGCCACCAGAGATAGCGGGGTTTACGAGCAGTACTTC.